Listed below are T cell receptor beta chains from one sample, sequenced in a study of beta chain features in type 1 diabetes. Here immunoSEQ multiplex PCR was the method, and the copy in TCRdb shows in-frame clones only, minus some. This table has 200,000 to 250,000 clones, 16% appearing once. Sequencing was performed on naive CD4+ T cells from blood. The source of these receptors is a man aged 25-40 years with type 1 diabetes. Each CDR3 is given with its conserved first and last residue. D genes are given only for firm matches. Some rows have no size entry. The others give once, few or many, or a class for an expanded clone.

.,TRBV4-1,TRBJ1-2,.,TGCGCCAGCAGCCAGGGGACGGTGACCTATGGCTACACCTTC,CASSQGTVTYGYTF
.,TRBV7-2,TRBJ2-7,.,TGTGCCAGCACAGACAGGGCGGGGCCCTACGAGCAGTACTTC,CASTDRAGPYEQYF
TRBD1,TRBV30,TRBJ1-4,.,TGTGCCTGGGAACTCAGGGGGGCTAATGAAAAACTGTTTTTT,CAWELRGANEKLFF
.,TRBV4-2,TRBJ2-5,.,TGTGCCAGCAGCCAAGTTACTTGGCGAGGCCAAGAGACCCAGTACTTC,CASSQVTWRGQETQYF
.,TRBV7-2,TRBJ2-1,few,TGTGCCAGCAGCTTAGCGGGAGGACGGTCCTACAATGAGCAGTTCTTC,CASSLAGGRSYNEQFF
TRBD2,TRBV4-1,TRBJ2-7,.,TGCGCCAGCAGCCAGGCTAGCGGGAGCAGTTACGAGCAGTACTTC,CASSQASGSSYEQYF
.,TRBV2,TRBJ2-3,.,TGTGCCAGCAGGGTTACAGGGACCACAGATACGCAGTATTTT,CASRVTGTTDTQYF
TRBD1,TRBV29-1,TRBJ2-5,few,TGCAGCGTTGGAGGACAGGGGACAGAGACCCAGTACTTC,CSVGGQGTETQYF
.,TRBV9,TRBJ2-3,few,TGTGCCAGCAGGCTTAGCACAGATACGCAGTATTTT,CASRLSTDTQYF
.,TRBV29-1,TRBJ2-5,.,TGCAGCGTTGGTCGTGCAGGGGCCTCGGAGACCCAGTACTTC,CSVGRAGASETQYF
TRBD2,TRBV5-1,TRBJ2-1,.,TGCGCCAGCAGCTTGGAGGCTAGCGGGAGGTATCCCTCCTACAATGAGCAGTTCTTC,CASSLEASGRYPSYNEQFF
.,TRBV4-3,TRBJ2-7,.,TGCGCCAGCAGCCAAGATACGGGGTCCTTCTCCTACGAGCAGTACTTC,CASSQDTGSFSYEQYF
.,TRBV27,TRBJ1-2,.,TGTGCCAGCAGAGACCTGGTCGGGTCGGGCTACACCTTC,CASRDLVGSGYTF
.,TRBV18,TRBJ2-5,.,TGTGCCAGCTCACCACCGATTCTAGTGGAGACCCAGTACTTC,CASSPPILVETQYF
.,TRBV7-2,TRBJ2-7,few,TGTGCCAGCAGCTTGCTCTGGGGCTACGAGCAGTACTTC,CASSLLWGYEQYF
.,TRBV7-9,TRBJ2-7,.,TGTGCCAGCAGCTTAGGTACGGAGCAGTACTTC,CASSLGTEQYF
.,TRBV9,TRBJ1-1,few,TGTGCCAGCAGCGCCCGGACAGACATGAACACTGAAGCTTTCTTT,CASSARTDMNTEAFF
.,TRBV28,TRBJ1-5,.,TGTGCCAGCAGTTTAATAGCAGGGGAGGACGATCAGCCCCAGCATTTT,CASSLIAGEDDQPQHF
.,TRBV27,TRBJ2-7,.,TGTGCCAGCAGTTTGGGCTACGAGCAGTACTTC,CASSLGYEQYF
TRBD2,TRBV29-1,TRBJ2-1,few,TGCAGCGTTGTGAACCGGCTAGCGGGAGGGGAGCAGTTCTTC,CSVVNRLAGGEQFF
.,TRBV6-6,TRBJ1-4,.,TGTGCCAGCCGATCCGGGATAATCGGTGAAAAACTGTTTTTT,CASRSGIIGEKLFF
.,TRBV30,TRBJ2-7,few,TGTGCCTGGAGTAACGGCCAGCCGAGGGGGGACGAGCAGTACTTC,CAWSNGQPRGDEQYF
.,TRBV15,TRBJ2-4,few,TGTGCCACCAGCAGAGAGGGCCCCCGCAGGGACATTCAGTACTTC,CATSREGPRRDIQYF
TRBD1,TRBV7-2,TRBJ2-1,.,TGTGCCAGCAGCCTAGGGGGCCTCAAGCAGTTCTTC,CASSLGGLKQFF
.,TRBV30,TRBJ2-3,.,TGTGCCTGGCGGTACACAGATACGCAGTATTTT,CAWRYTDTQYF
TRBD2,TRBV29-1,TRBJ2-1,.,TGCAGCGGGGACCTAGCGGAACTCTACAATGAGCAGTTCTTC,CSGDLAELYNEQFF
.,TRBV6-4,TRBJ2-1,few,TGTGCCAGCAGTGACCAGGGCTCCTACAATGAGCAGTTCTTC,CASSDQGSYNEQFF
.,TRBV30,TRBJ2-3,few,TGTGCCTGGGCGGGTAGCACAGATACGCAGTATTTT,CAWAGSTDTQYF
.,TRBV29-1,TRBJ2-4,.,TGCAGCGTTGAAGGACGGGGACCCGGGGTAAACATTCAGTACTTC,CSVEGRGPGVNIQYF
TRBD1,TRBV30,TRBJ2-6,few,TGTGCCTGGAGTGTCCAGGGGGCGGGCGGGGCCAACGTCCTGACTTTC,CAWSVQGAGGANVLTF
TRBD1,TRBV7-2,TRBJ2-5,.,TGTGCCAGCAGCTTAGCCGGGACAGGGAAAGAGACCCAGTACTTC,CASSLAGTGKETQYF
.,TRBV28,TRBJ1-1,few,TGTGCCAGCGGGAACACTGAAGCTTTCTTT,CASGNTEAFF
.,TRBV27,TRBJ2-1,.,TGTGCCAGCCGTTCCTACAATGAGCAGTTCTTC,CASRSYNEQFF
.,TRBV18,TRBJ2-7,few,TGTGCCAGCTCACCAGGCAGGGACTACGAGCAGTACTTC,CASSPGRDYEQYF
.,TRBV11-2,TRBJ1-1,.,TGTGCCAGCAGCTTAGACGAGAACACTGAAGCTTTCTTT,CASSLDENTEAFF